These 20 T cell receptor beta chains were all obtained from the same sample, sequenced in a study of T cells in women clearing cervical HPV infection. Measured with immunoSEQ multiplex PCR; TCRdb has only the in-frame clones, and not every one. This sample contains 20,000 to 30,000 clones. Input material: blood buffy coat. Receptors were obtained from a woman between 18 and 70 years old with a cervical HPV16 infection that either progressed to CIN3+ or cleared (not recorded which).

Worth noting for this clone: The read halts 3 residues ahead of the CDR3 end, with the missing end drawn from the germline J gene. This chain uses TRBV20-1 with TRBJ2-2; TRBD2 aligns across 14 bases. The CDR3 spans 15 residues. The trim removed 4 bases at V and 6 bases at J, leaving 4 bases unmatched. From germline, CDR1 is DFQATT and CDR2 SNEGSKA (reference sequence). The sequenced CDR3 bases are TGCAGTGCTACTGGACTAGCGGGGGGCCCCGGGGAG. As protein: CSATGLAGGPGE. The whole CDR3 region reads CSATGLAGGPGELFF.

A remark on this clone: The DNA ends 3 residues before the CDR3 does, and the rest of the CDR3 is filled in from the germline J gene. The V call is TRBV19, the J call TRBJ1-2; 10 bases map to TRBD1. Germline CDR1 reads LNHDA; CDR2 reads SQIVND (reference sequence). After removal of 5 bases from V and 3 bases from J, the junction contained 12 bases not matched to a gene. This CDR3 contains 17 residues. CDR3 DNA (partial): TGTGCCAGTAGTTATTCTGGTCCCGGACAGGGGGACTATGGC. Residues: CASSYSGPGQGDYG. The whole CDR3 is CASSYSGPGQGDYGYTF.

About this clone itself: The read terminates 3 residues before the CDR3 end, so the remaining end is supplied by the germline J gene. The rearrangement joins TRBV2 to TRBJ2-2; 10 bases are a match to TRBD2. V dropped 4 bases and J dropped 6; count of bases not matched to a gene: 5. Germline values: CDR1 SNHLY, CDR2 FYNNEI. There are 15 residues in the CDR3. Incomplete CDR3 DNA: TGTGCCAGCAGTGTTACTAGCGGGGTCCCCGGGGAG. Protein sequence: CASSVTSGVPGE. The complete CDR3 sequence is CASSVTSGVPGELFF.

Concerning this clone itself: Read data end 3 residues before the CDR3 end; the end is taken from the germline J gene. This rearrangement joins TRBV6-2 or TRBV6-3 to TRBJ1-5; D may be TRBD1 (6 bases). Germline CDR1 MNHEY, CDR2 SVGEGT. V was shortened by 5 bases and J by 6 bases, with 11 bases between the two germline ends. The CDR3 spans 13 residues. The covered CDR3 bases are TGTGCCAGCAGTGCTAACAGGGCTCAGCCC. Its protein is CASSANRAQP. The complete CDR3 reads CASSANRAQPQHF.

Of note for this clone: The CDR3 end is not reached by the read, which stops 3 residues before it; the germline J gene fills it in. The chain couples TRBV5-5 to TRBJ2-7; D remains ambiguous. This CDR3 has 13 residues. The V gene's germline CDR1 is SGHKS and CDR2 YYEKEE (reference sequence). Trimming cost V 1 base and J 4 bases, with 9 bases left between them. This chain's CDR3 is CASSLTWAYEQYF. The part of the CDR3 DNA that was read is TGTGCCAGCAGCTTGACGTGGGCTTACGAG. The whole variable domain, filled in from reference TRBV5-5 and TRBJ2-7, reads DAGVTQSPTHLIKTRGQQVTLRCSPISGHKSVSWYQQVLGQGPQFIFQYYEKEERGRGNFPDRFSARQFPNYSSELNVNALLLGDSALYLCASSLTWAYEQYFGPGTRLTVT.

On this clone itself: The missing CDR3 end, 3 residues past where the read stops, is filled in from the germline J gene. The chain combines TRBV30 with TRBJ2-2, with 9 bases fitting TRBD2. The germline CDR1 and CDR2 sequences are GTSNPN and SVGIG (reference sequence). The CDR3 consists of 18 residues. CDR3 DNA, as far as it was read: TGTGCCTGGAGGGGAGCGGGAGGTCCCACTTCTGGGGCCAACGTG. Protein: CAWRGAGGPTSGANV. The full-length CDR3 reads as CAWRGAGGPTSGANVLFF.

As regards this clone: The read ends 3 residues before the CDR3 terminus; that terminus is restored from the germline J gene. This chain connects TRBV5-1 to TRBJ2-1; 13 positions agree with TRBD2. The CDR3 totals 15 residues. Germline CDR1 reads SGHRS; CDR2 reads YFSETQ. The V segment lost 3 bases and the J segment 7 bases; nucleotides outside the gene matches: 4. CDR3 residues: CASSSGLAGVNEQFF. CDR3 DNA, as far as it was read: TGCGCCAGCAGCTCCGGACTAGCGGGAGTAAATGAG. The variable domain in full, completed from reference TRBV5-1 and TRBJ2-1, reads KAGVTQTPRYLIKTRGQQVTLSCSPISGHRSVSWYQQTPGQGLQFLFEYFSETQRNKGNFPGRFSGRQFSNSRSEMNVSTLELGDSALYLCASSSGLAGVNEQFFGPGTRLTVL.

Regarding this clone: The read gets to within 3 residues of the CDR3 end, and the germline J gene fills in the rest. J is TRBJ1-5 and V is TRBV2; D gene unclear. Trimming took off 5 bases at V and 2 bases at J, with 10 bases between the two ends. Germline assignment: CDR1 SNHLY and CDR2 FYNNEI. The CDR3 runs 14 residues. CDR3 loop: CASSTDGGNQPQHF. Incomplete CDR3 DNA: TGTGCCAGCAGTACGGACGGGGGCAATCAGCCC.

Comment on this clone: The read halts 3 residues ahead of the CDR3 end, with the missing end drawn from the germline J gene. The chain carries TRBV2 and TRBJ2-7, with 7 bases identical to TRBD1. The CDR3 extends over 12 amino acids. V was clipped by 6 bases and J by 5 bases; unmatched bases: 4. CDR1 and CDR2 from the germline V gene are SNHLY and FYNNEI. The CDR3: CASRDDRDEQYF. The covered CDR3 bases are TGTGCCAGCAGGGACGACAGGGACGAG. The variable domain in full, completed from reference TRBV2 and TRBJ2-7, reads EPEVTQTPSHQVTQMGQEVILRCVPISNHLYFYWYRQILGQKVEFLVSFYNNEISEKSEIFDDQFSVERPDGSNFTLKIRSTKLEDSAMYFCASRDDRDEQYFGPGTRLTVT.

Concerning this clone itself: The DNA ends 3 residues before the CDR3 does, and the rest of the CDR3 is filled in from the germline J gene. The chain employs TRBV19 and TRBJ1-2; TRBD1 matches 9 bases. V lost 3 bases and J lost 6; bases outside the gene matches: 8. CDR1 is LNHDA and CDR2 is SQIVND in the germline V gene (reference sequence). The CDR3 totals 15 residues. CDR3 bases read: TGTGCCAGTAGTATTACGGGACAGGGTTCGGATGGC. This sequence encodes CASSITGQGSDG. The complete CDR3 sequence is CASSITGQGSDGYTF.

On this clone: The read terminates 3 residues ahead of where the CDR3 ends, so the germline J gene completes it. This chain joins TRBV5-1 and TRBJ2-1; possibly TRBD2 for D (6 bases). With 2 bases removed from V and 6 bases from J, the gap between germline ends came to 15 bases. The CDR3 extends over 15 amino acids. Germline-derived CDR1 and CDR2 are SGHRS and YFSETQ. The CDR3 DNA, read in part, is TGCGCCAGCAGCTTTGGAGGGGTGCTGACCAATGAG. It codes for CASSFGGVLTNE. The whole CDR3 protein is CASSFGGVLTNEQFF.

With respect to this clone: The DNA ends 3 residues before the CDR3 does, and the rest of the CDR3 is filled in from the germline J gene. V usage is TRBV19 and J usage is TRBJ2-2; 11 bases agree with TRBD2. This CDR3 region has 15 residues. Trimming removed 6 bases from V and 4 bases from J; junction bases left unmatched: 4. Germline V gene data show CDR1 as LNHDA and CDR2 as SQIVND (reference sequence). The DNA read from the CDR3 is TGTGCCAGTAGGGAACTAGCGGGAGCCACCGGGGAG. Encoded protein: CASRELAGATGE. The whole CDR3 protein is CASRELAGATGELFF.

Concerning this clone: Coverage ceases 3 residues before the CDR3 finishes, and the germline J gene fills in the end. This rearrangement joins TRBV20-1 to TRBJ2-3; 8 nucleotides agree with TRBD1. The germline gives CDR1 DFQATT, CDR2 SNEGSKA (reference sequence). This CDR3 is built from 15 residues. This CDR3 reads CSARPIPGQVLAQYF. The part of the CDR3 DNA that was read is TGCAGTGCTAGGCCGATACCGGGACAGGTTTTAGCG.

As regards this clone: The CDR3 end is not reached by the read, which stops 3 residues before it; the germline J gene fills it in. The J gene is TRBJ1-1, the V gene TRBV7-2; TRBD1 is a possible D gene (5 bases). Trimming shortened V by 5 bases and J by 7 bases, and 20 bases separated the two germline ends. Germline CDR1 reads SGHTA; CDR2 reads FQGNSA. This CDR3 region has 15 residues. The CDR3 spells CASSGPRSGGYEAFF. The covered CDR3 bases are TGTGCCAGCAGCGGACCAAGGTCGGGGGGATATGAA.

In regard to this clone: The read is 3 residues too short to cover the CDR3 end, so that end is filled in from the germline J gene. The chain links TRBV18 to TRBJ1-1; TRBD1 agrees at 7 bases. V shed 3 bases, J shed 1 base, and the junction held 2 bases outside the gene matches. CDR3 length: 14 residues. Germline V gene sequence: CDR1 KGHSH, CDR2 LQKENI. CDR3 DNA, as far as it was read: TGTGCCAGCTCACCCTACAGGGGGAACACTGAA. Its protein product is CASSPYRGNTE. The complete CDR3 protein is CASSPYRGNTEAFF.

Concerning this clone itself: The read finishes 3 residues shy of the CDR3 end, and the germline J gene is used to complete it. The genes are TRBV20-1 and TRBJ2-7; unclear D gene. The CDR3 is made up of 14 amino acids. Germline-derived CDR1 and CDR2 are DFQATT and SNEGSKA (reference sequence). Deletions cut 2 bases from V and 5 bases from J, with 16 bases between. The CDR3 protein is CSARSYSLPDEQYF. Incomplete CDR3 DNA: TGCAGTGCTAGATCGTATTCCCTTCCAGACGAG.

As for this clone: The CDR3 is cut off 3 residues early in the read; its end comes from the germline J gene. The V and J genes are TRBV20-1 and TRBJ2-3, with D tentatively TRBD2 (6 bases). This CDR3 has 15 amino acids. Trimming removed 0 bases from V and 4 bases from J, with 14 bases in between. The V gene's germline CDR1 is DFQATT and CDR2 SNEGSKA (reference sequence). The CDR3 sequence: CSARDGGYMADTQYF. CDR3 bases read: TGCAGTGCTAGAGATGGGGGGTACATGGCAGATACG.

Details on this clone: The CDR3 is cut off 3 residues early in the read; its end comes from the germline J gene. The chain has TRBV19 and TRBJ1-2; 8 bases fit TRBD1. Germline CDR1 reads LNHDA; CDR2 reads SQIVND (reference sequence). CDR3 length: 17 residues. The covered CDR3 bases are TGTGCCAGTAGTATCCCCCCCAGGGGGCGAGGGCAAGAGACC. Translated, it gives CASSIPPRGRGQET. The whole CDR3 region reads CASSIPPRGRGQETYTF. Together with reference TRBV19 and TRBJ1-2, the CDR3 gives the full variable domain: DGGITQSPKYLFRKEGQNVTLSCEQNLNHDAMYWYRQDPGQGLRLIYYSQIVNDFQKGDIAEGYSVSREKKESFPLTVTSAQKNPTAFYLCASSIPPRGRGQETYTFGSGTRLTVV.

Turning to this clone: The CDR3 end falls 3 residues outside the read, so it is completed with the germline J gene. The chain is built from TRBV7-9 and TRBJ2-4, with D hard to call. Germline V gene sequence: CDR1 SEHNR, CDR2 FQNEAQ (reference sequence). CDR3 length equals 14 residues. The CDR3 reads CASSPQSTPYGQYF. The CDR3 DNA, read in part, is TGTGCCAGCAGCCCACAGAGTACCCCTTATGGT.

Concerning this clone: Read sequence stops 3 residues before the CDR3 end, and the germline J gene provides the missing end. J is TRBJ2-3 and V is TRBV7-3, with unresolved D. CDR1 and CDR2 (germline): SGHTA, FQGTGA. This CDR3 spans 15 amino acids. The sequenced CDR3 bases are TGTGCCAGCAGCTTTGGTTCGGGTGTGCAAGAGACG. Protein product: CASSFGSGVQET. The whole CDR3 sequence reads CASSFGSGVQETQYF.